This T cell receptor beta chain was documented in a study of blood T cell repertoires in COVID-19. Study overall: The analysed material was cDNA or gDNA that came from T cells, B-cell-depleted T cells, or PBMCs.

Germline V gene lookup returns CDR1 MRHNA and CDR2 SNTAGT. The CDR3 consists of 15 residues. With 6 bases clipped from V and 12 bases from J, the junction kept 11 bases outside the gene matches. Data came from immunoSEQ multiplex PCR; TCRdb stores just in-frame clones and leaves some out. This table holds under 250,000 clones, 65% to 85% found once. The rearrangement joins TRBV6-4 to TRBJ2-1, with TRBD2 matching over 13 bases. The clonotype was recovered from a man aged 35 to 55 with active or convalescent COVID-19. The sample comprised peripheral blood. The CDR3 loop is CASSPGLAGPRGQFF. As DNA, the CDR3 is TGTGCCAGCAGCCCGGGACTAGCGGGGCCCCGGGGGCAGTTCTTC.